This TCR beta chain came from a study of cytomegalovirus exposure and HLA in healthy donors. Study-wide results and limits: Researchers catalogued 164 TCR beta chains as cytomegalovirus-associated. Reported performance of the classifier showed diagnosis of cytomegalovirus status with high specificity and sensitivity.

From the 120-subject validation cohort, which was separate from the roughly 610-subject first cohort, the donors were drawn. Worth noting for this clone: The target antigen is unknown.

TCRdb's table, derived via immunoSEQ multiplex PCR, lists solely in-frame clones and lacks some. The data contain some 140,000 clones, just over 85% of them singletons. The CDR3 runs 17 residues. V was clipped by 1 base and J by 4 bases; unmatched bases: 9. Germline V gene sequence: CDR1 SGHVS, CDR2 FQNEAQ. The sequence was obtained from a human donor in good health. Sequencing was performed on PBMCs. The chain is built from TRBV7-8 and TRBJ2-2, with TRBD1 matching over 7 bases. For the CDR3, the DNA is TGTGCCAGCAGCTTAGGGGCCTCAACAGGGGTCACCGGGGAGCTGTTTTTT. Protein sequence: CASSLGASTGVTGELFF.